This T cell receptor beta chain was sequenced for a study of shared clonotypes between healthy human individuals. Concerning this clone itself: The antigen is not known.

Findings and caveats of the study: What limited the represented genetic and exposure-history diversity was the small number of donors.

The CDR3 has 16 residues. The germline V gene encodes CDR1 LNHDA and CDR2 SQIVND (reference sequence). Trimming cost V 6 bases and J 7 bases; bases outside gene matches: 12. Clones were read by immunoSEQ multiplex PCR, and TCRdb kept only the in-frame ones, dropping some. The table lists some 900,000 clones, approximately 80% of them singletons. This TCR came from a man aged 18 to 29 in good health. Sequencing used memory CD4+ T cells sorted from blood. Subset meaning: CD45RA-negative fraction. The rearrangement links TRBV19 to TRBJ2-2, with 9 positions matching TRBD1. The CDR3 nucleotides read TGTGCCAGTAGCTCGGACAGGGGTTCCGGAGGCGGGGAGCTGTTTTTT. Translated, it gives CASSSDRGSGGGELFF.